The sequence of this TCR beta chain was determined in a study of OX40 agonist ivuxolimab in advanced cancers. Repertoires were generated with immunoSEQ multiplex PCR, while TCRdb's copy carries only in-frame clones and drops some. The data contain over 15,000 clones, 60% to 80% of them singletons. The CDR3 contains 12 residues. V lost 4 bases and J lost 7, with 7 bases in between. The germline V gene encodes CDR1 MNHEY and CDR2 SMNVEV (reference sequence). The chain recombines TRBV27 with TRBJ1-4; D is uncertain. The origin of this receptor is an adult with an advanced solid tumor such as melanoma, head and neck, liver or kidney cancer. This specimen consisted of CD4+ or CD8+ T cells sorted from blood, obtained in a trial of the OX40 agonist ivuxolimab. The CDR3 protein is CASSSTAEKLFF. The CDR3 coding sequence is TGTGCCAGCAGTTCGACGGCTGAAAAACTGTTTTTT.